This T cell receptor (beta chain) was profiled in a study of T cell responses to AZD1222 COVID-19 vaccine. Clones were read by immunoSEQ multiplex PCR, and TCRdb kept only the in-frame ones, dropping some. The sample lists 180,000 or so clones, about nine tenths seen once, with 1.9% in the top ten. Study findings and constraints: Just a handful of AZD1222 recipients tested seropositive at baseline. At 160-218 and 743-854, vaccine-associated CD4 TCRs were dominant, and they spanned spike.

Note on this clone: The antigen is unknown.

The V gene lost 0 bases and the J gene lost 3 bases, with 4 bases spanning the gap. This CDR3 has 12 amino acids. CDR1 GTSNPN and CDR2 SVGIG come from the germline V gene (reference sequence). This material consisted of peripheral blood, taken 28 days after the second AZD1222 dose. This clonotype was sampled from an adult who received the AZD1222 COVID-19 vaccine. The chain couples TRBV30 to TRBJ2-3, with unresolved D. The CDR3 sequence: CAWSVLTDTQYF. For the CDR3, the DNA is TGTGCCTGGAGTGTTCTTACAGATACGCAGTATTTT.